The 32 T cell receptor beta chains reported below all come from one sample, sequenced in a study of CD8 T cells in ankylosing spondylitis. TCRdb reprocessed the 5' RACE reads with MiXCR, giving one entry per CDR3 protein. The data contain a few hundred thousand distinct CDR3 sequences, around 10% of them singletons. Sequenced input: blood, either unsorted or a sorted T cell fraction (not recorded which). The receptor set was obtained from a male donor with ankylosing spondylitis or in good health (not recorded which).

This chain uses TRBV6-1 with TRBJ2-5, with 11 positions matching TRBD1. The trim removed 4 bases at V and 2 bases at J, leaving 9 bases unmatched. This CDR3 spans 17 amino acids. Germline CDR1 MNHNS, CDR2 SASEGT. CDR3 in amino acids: CASSASWTGGQQETQYF. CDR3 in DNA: TGTGCCAGCAGTGCGTCATGGACAGGGGGCCAACAAGAGACCCAGTACTTC.

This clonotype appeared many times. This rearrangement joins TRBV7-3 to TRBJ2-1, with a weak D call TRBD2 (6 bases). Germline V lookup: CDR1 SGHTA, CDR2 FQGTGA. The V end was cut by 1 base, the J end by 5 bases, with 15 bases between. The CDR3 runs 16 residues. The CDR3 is CASSLIGGSTNNEQFF. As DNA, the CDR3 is TGTGCCAGCAGCTTAATTGGAGGGAGTACGAACAATGAGCAGTTCTTC.

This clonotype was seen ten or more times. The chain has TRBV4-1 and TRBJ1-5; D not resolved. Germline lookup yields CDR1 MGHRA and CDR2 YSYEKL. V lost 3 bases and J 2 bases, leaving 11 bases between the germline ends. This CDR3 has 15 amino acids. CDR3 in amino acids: CASSHPGRGNQPQHF. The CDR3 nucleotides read TGCGCCAGCAGCCACCCTGGGCGGGGCAATCAGCCCCAGCATTTT.

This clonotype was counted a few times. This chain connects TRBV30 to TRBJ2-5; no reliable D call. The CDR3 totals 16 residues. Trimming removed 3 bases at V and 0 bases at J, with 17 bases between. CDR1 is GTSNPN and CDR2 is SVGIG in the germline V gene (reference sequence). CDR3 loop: CAWRVPRLNHQETQYF. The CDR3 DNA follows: TGTGCCTGGAGAGTACCAAGACTCAACCACCAAGAGACCCAGTACTTC. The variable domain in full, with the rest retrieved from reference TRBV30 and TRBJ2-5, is SQTIHQWPATLVQPVGSPLSLECTVEGTSNPNLYWYRQAAGRGLQLLFYSVGIGQISSEVPQNLSASRPQDRQFILSSKKLLLSDSGFYLCAWRVPRLNHQETQYFGPGTRLLVL.

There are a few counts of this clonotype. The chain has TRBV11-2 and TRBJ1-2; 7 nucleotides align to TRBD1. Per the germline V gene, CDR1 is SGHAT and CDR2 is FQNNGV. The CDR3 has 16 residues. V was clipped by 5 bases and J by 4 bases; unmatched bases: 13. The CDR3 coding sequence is TGTGCCAGCAGCCCTTTGACAGGGAGGAGGTTCTATGGCTACACCTTC. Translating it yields CASSPLTGRRFYGYTF.

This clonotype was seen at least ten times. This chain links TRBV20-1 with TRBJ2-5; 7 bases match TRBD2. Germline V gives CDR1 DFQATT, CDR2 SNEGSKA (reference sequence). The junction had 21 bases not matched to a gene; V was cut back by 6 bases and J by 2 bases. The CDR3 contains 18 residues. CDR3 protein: CSAKPTSLLHPWQETQYF. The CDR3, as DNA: TGCAGTGCGAAACCGACTAGCCTTCTTCACCCCTGGCAAGAGACCCAGTACTTC.

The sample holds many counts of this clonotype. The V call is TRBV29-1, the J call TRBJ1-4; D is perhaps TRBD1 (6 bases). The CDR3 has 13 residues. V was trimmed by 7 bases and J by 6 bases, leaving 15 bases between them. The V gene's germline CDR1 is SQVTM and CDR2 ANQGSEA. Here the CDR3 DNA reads TGCAGCGCCTCACAGGGTCTTTATGAAAAACTGTTTTTT. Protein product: CSASQGLYEKLFF.

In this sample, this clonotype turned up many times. The CDR3 coding sequence is TGTGCCAGCAGTTTCTCAGAAAATCAGCCCCAGCATTTT. Translated, it gives CASSFSENQPQHF. The V gene is TRBV12-3 or TRBV12-4, the J gene TRBJ1-5; D is ambiguous. Trimming removed 3 bases at V and 4 bases at J, with 7 bases between. This CDR3 has 13 residues.

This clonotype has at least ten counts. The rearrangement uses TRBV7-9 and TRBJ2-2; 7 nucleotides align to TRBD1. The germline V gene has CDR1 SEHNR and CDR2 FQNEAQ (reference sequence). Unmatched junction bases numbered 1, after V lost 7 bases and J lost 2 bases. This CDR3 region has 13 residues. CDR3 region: CASKGANTGELFF. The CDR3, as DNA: TGTGCCAGCAAGGGGGCTAACACCGGGGAGCTGTTTTTT.

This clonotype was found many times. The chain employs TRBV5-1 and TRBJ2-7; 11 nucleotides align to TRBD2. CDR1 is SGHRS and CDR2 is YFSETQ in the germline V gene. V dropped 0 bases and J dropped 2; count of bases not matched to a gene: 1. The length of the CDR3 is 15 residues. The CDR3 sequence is CASSLGLAGTYEQYF. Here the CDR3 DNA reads TGCGCCAGCAGCTTGGGACTAGCGGGGACCTACGAGCAGTACTTC.

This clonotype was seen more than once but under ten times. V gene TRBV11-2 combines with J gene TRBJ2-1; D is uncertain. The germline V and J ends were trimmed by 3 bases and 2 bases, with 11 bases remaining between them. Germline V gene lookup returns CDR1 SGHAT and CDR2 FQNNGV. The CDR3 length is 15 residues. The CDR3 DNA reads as TGTGCCAGCAGCTTTGCCAGACACCCCTACAATGAGCAGTTCTTC. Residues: CASSFARHPYNEQFF.

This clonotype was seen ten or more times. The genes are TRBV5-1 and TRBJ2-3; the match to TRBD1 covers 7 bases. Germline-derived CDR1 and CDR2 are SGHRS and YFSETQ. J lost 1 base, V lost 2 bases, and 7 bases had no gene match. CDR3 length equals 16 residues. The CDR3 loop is CASSLEGQMGTDTQYF. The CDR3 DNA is TGCGCCAGCAGCTTAGAGGGACAGATGGGCACAGATACGCAGTATTTT.

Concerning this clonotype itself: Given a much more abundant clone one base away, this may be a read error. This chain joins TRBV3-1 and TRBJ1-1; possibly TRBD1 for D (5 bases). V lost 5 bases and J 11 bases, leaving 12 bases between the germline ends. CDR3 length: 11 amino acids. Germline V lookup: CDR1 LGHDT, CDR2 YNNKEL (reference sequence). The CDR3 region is CASSEGSSAFF. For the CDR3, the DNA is TGTGCCAGCAGCGAGGGGTCTAGTGCTTTCTTT.

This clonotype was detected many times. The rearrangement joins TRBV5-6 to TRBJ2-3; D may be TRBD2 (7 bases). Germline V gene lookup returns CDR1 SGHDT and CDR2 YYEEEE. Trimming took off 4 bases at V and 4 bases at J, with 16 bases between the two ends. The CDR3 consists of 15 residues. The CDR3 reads CASSGGGIFADTQYF. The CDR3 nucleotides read TGTGCCAGCAGCGGGGGGGGCATATTCGCAGATACGCAGTATTTT.

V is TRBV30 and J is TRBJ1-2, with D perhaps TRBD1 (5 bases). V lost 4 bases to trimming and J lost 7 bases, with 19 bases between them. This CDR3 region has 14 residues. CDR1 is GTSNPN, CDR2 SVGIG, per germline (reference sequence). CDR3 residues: CAWIRAPRTSGYTF. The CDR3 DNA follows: TGTGCCTGGATCAGGGCCCCCCGGACTAGTGGCTACACCTTC.

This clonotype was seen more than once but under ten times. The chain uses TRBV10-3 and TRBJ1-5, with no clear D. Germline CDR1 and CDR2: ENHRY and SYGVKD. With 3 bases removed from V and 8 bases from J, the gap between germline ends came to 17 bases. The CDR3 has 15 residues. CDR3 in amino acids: CAISEALGSGKPQHF. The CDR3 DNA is TGTGCCATCAGTGAAGCTTTAGGATCGGGCAAGCCCCAGCATTTT.

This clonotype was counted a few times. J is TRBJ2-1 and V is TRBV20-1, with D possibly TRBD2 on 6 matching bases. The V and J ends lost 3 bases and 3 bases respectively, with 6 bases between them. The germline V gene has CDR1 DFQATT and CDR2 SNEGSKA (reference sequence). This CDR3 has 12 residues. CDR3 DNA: TGCAGTGCTAGCGGGGGCTACAATGAGCAGTTCTTC. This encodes CSASGGYNEQFF.

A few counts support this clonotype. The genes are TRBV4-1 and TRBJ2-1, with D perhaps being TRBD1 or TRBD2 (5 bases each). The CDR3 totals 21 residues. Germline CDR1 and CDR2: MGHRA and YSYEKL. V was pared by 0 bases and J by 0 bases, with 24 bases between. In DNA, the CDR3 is TGCGCCAGCAGCCAAGAACTAGAGACAGCACGTACTACCCTCTCCTACAATGAGCAGTTCTTC. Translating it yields CASSQELETARTTLSYNEQFF.

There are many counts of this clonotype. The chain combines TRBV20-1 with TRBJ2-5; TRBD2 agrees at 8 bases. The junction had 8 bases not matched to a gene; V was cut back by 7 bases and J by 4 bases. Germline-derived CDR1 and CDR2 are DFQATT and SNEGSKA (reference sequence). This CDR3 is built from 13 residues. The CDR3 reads CSGGTSGRETQYF. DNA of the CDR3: TGCAGTGGAGGAACTAGCGGTAGAGAGACCCAGTACTTC.

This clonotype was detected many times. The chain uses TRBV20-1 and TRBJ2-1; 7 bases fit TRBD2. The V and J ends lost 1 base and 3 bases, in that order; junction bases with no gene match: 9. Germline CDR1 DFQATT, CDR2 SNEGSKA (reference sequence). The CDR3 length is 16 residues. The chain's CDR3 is CSARGGLGLDYNEQFF. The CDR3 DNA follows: TGCAGTGCTAGAGGGGGCCTCGGACTAGACTACAATGAGCAGTTCTTC.

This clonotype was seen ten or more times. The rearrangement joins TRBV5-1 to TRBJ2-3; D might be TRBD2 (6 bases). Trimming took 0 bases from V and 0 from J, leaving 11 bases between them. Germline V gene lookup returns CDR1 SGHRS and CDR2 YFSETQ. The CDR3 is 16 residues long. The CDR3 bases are TGCGCCAGCAGCTTGGAAGGGACTGGGAGCACAGATACGCAGTATTTT. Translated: CASSLEGTGSTDTQYF.

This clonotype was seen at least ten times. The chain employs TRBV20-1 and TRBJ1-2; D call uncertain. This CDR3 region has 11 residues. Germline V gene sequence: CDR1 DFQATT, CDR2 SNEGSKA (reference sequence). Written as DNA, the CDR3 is TGCAGCGTGGGGTCAGGCTATGGCTACACCTTC. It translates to CSVGSGYGYTF.

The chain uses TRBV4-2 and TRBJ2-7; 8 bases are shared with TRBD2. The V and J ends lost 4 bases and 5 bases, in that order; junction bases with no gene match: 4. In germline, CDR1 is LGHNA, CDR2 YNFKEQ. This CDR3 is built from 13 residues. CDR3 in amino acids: CASSRGLVDEQYF. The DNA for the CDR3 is TGTGCCAGCAGCCGGGGACTAGTAGACGAGCAGTACTTC.

For the CDR3, the DNA is TGTGCCAGCAGTTTAGAGTTCTCTGAGCAGTTCTTC. It specifies CASSLEFSEQFF. V and J are TRBV12-3 or TRBV12-4 and TRBJ2-1; D not certain. Trimming stripped 1 base from V and 9 bases from J, with 7 bases between. CDR3 length: 12 residues.

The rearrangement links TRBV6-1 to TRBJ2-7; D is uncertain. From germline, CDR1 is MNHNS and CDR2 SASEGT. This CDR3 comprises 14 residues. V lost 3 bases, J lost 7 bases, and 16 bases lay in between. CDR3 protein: CASSEVEGPLEQYF. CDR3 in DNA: TGTGCCAGCAGTGAGGTTGAAGGGCCTTTGGAGCAGTACTTC.

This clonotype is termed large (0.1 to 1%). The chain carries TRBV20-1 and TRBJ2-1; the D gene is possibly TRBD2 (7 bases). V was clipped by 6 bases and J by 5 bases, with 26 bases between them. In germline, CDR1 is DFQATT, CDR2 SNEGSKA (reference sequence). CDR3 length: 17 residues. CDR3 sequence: CSAVEDPVGGVDNEQFF. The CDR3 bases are TGCAGTGCGGTAGAGGACCCCGTAGGGGGGGTAGACAATGAGCAGTTCTTC.

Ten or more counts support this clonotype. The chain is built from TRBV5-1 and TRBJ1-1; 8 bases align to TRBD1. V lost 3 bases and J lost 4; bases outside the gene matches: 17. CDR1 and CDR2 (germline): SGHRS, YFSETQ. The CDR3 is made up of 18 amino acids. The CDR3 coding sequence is TGCGCCAGCAGCTACGATCCCGGGACAGGACGCCGAAGCACTGAAGCTTTCTTT. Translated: CASSYDPGTGRRSTEAFF.

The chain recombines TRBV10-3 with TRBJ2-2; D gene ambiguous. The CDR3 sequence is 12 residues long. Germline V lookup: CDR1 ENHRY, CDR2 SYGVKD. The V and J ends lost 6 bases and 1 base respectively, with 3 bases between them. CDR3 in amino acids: CAIRENTGELFF. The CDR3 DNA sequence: TGTGCCATCAGGGAGAACACCGGGGAGCTGTTTTTT.

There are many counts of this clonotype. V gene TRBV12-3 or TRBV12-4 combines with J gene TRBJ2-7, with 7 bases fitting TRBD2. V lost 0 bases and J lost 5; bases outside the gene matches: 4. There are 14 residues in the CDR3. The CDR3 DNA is TGTGCCAGCAGTTTAGCCGCGGGAGTCCACGAGCAGTACTTC. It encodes CASSLAAGVHEQYF.

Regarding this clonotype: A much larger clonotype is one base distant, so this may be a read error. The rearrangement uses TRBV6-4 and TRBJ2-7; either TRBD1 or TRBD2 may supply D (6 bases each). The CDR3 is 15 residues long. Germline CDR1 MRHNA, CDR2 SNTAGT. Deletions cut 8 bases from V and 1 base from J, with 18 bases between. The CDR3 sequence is CASLWWGAKSYEQYF. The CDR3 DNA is TGTGCCAGCCTTTGGTGGGGGGCGAAATCCTACGAGCAGTACTTC.

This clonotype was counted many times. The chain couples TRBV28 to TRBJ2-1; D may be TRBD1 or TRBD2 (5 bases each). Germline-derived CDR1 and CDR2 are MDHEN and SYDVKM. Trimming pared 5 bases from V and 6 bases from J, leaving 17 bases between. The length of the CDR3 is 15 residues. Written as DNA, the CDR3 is TGTGCCAGCAGTCCTCCGGGACCCCCTGGCAATGAGCAGTTCTTC. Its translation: CASSPPGPPGNEQFF.

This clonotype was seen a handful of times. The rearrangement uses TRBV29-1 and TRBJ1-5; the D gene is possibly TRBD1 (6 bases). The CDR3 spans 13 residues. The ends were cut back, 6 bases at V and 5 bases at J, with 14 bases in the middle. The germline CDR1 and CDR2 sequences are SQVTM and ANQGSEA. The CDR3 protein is CSVTQGFDQPQHF. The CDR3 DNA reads TGCAGCGTAACTCAGGGGTTCGATCAGCCCCAGCATTTT. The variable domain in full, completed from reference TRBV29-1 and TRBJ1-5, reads SAVISQKPSRDICQRGTSLTIQCQVDSQVTMMFWYRQQPGQSLTLIATANQGSEATYESGFVIDKFPISRPNLTFSTLTVSNMSPEDSSIYLCSVTQGFDQPQHFGDGTRLSIL.